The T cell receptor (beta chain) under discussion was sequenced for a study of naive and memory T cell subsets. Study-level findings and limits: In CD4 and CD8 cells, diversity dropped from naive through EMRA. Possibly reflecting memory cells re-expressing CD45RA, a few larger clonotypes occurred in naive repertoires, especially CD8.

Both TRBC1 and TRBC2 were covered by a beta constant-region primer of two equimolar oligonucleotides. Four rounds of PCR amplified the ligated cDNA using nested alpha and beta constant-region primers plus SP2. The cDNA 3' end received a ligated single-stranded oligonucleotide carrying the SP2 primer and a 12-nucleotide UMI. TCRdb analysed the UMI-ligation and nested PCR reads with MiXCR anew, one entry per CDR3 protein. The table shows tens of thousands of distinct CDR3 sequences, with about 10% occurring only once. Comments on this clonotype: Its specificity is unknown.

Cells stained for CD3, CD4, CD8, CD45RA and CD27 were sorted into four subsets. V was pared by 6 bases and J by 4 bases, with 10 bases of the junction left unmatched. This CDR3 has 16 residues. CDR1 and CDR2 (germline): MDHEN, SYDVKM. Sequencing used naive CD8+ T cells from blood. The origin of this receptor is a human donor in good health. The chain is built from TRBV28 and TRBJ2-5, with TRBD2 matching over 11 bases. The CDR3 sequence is CASSRPGLAVIETQYF. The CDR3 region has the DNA TGTGCCAGCAGCCGCCCGGGACTAGCGGTCATAGAGACCCAGTACTTC.